A selection of T cell receptor beta chains follows, all from one sample in a study of shared clonotypes between healthy human individuals. The method was immunoSEQ multiplex PCR; TCRdb's version includes in-frame clones alone and lacks a portion of them. This table holds under 600,000 clones, more than 95% found once. Sequenced: naive CD8+ T cells sorted from blood. These TCRs come from a man aged 30 to 39 in good health. CDR3s include the opening cysteine and the closing phenylalanine or tryptophan. The order of the fields is D gene, J gene, clone size, V gene, CDR3 DNA, CDR3 protein. The D gene is left open where the match is weak. Rows may omit the clone size; those that give it use once, few, many or a size class.

d_call: TRBD2
j_call: TRBJ2-2
clone_size: NA
v_call: TRBV27
cdr3_nt: TGTGCCAGCAGTTTATGGCGGGAGGGGAACACCGGGGAGCTGTTTTTT
cdr3_aa: CASSLWREGNTGELFF

d_call: NA
j_call: TRBJ1-5
clone_size: NA
v_call: TRBV19
cdr3_nt: TGTGCCAGTAGTGGCCGTTTGGGGGTCATATCAGATCAGCCCCAGCATTTT
cdr3_aa: CASSGRLGVISDQPQHF

d_call: NA
j_call: TRBJ2-1
clone_size: NA
v_call: TRBV5-4
cdr3_nt: TGTGCCTCTACTAGTTCTGATGAGCAGTTCTTC
cdr3_aa: CASTSSDEQFF

d_call: TRBD2
j_call: TRBJ2-1
clone_size: NA
v_call: TRBV7-9
cdr3_nt: TGTGCACAGACCGGGACTAGCGGGAGTGATGAGCAGTTCTTC
cdr3_aa: CAQTGTSGSDEQFF

d_call: TRBD2
j_call: TRBJ2-1
clone_size: NA
v_call: TRBV11-1
cdr3_nt: TGTGCCAGCAGCAGGGGACTAGCGGGAGACGACAATGAGCAGTTCTTC
cdr3_aa: CASSRGLAGDDNEQFF

d_call: NA
j_call: TRBJ2-7
clone_size: NA
v_call: TRBV7-8
cdr3_nt: TGTGCCAGCAGCCCACCAAGGGGTACTGGCGACGAGCAGTACTTC
cdr3_aa: CASSPPRGTGDEQYF

d_call: NA
j_call: TRBJ2-7
clone_size: NA
v_call: TRBV29-1
cdr3_nt: TGCAGCGTTGCAAGTTCGGCAGGGGAGTCCTACGAGCAGTACTTC
cdr3_aa: CSVASSAGESYEQYF

d_call: NA
j_call: TRBJ2-1
clone_size: NA
v_call: TRBV28
cdr3_nt: TGTGCCAGCACCACTTTCATCGGGAGCTCCTACAATGAGCAGTTCTTC
cdr3_aa: CASTTFIGSSYNEQFF

d_call: TRBD1
j_call: TRBJ2-5
clone_size: NA
v_call: TRBV27
cdr3_nt: TGTGCCAGCCCCAGGACAGGCCATCGGACCCAGTACTTC
cdr3_aa: CASPRTGHRTQYF

d_call: TRBD1
j_call: TRBJ2-7
clone_size: NA
v_call: TRBV5-6
cdr3_nt: TGTGCCAGCAGCCCCACCGGGGGAAGGGACAGGGACGAGCAGTACTTC
cdr3_aa: CASSPTGGRDRDEQYF

d_call: NA
j_call: TRBJ1-5
clone_size: NA
v_call: TRBV15
cdr3_nt: TGTGCCACCAGCAGGGCGCAGGGGAATCAGCCCCAGCATTTT
cdr3_aa: CATSRAQGNQPQHF

d_call: TRBD2
j_call: TRBJ2-7
clone_size: NA
v_call: TRBV27
cdr3_nt: TGTGCCAGCACCCGAGGGACTAGCGGGAGAGGCGAGCAGTACTTC
cdr3_aa: CASTRGTSGRGEQYF

d_call: NA
j_call: TRBJ2-2
clone_size: NA
v_call: TRBV4-3
cdr3_nt: TGCGCCAGCAGCCAAGACGCTTTTTACGGGGAGCTGTTTTTT
cdr3_aa: CASSQDAFYGELFF

d_call: NA
j_call: TRBJ1-3
clone_size: NA
v_call: TRBV7-6
cdr3_nt: TGTGCCAGCAGCTACAGGGCGAGCTCTGGAAACACCATATATTTT
cdr3_aa: CASSYRASSGNTIYF

d_call: TRBD2
j_call: TRBJ2-1
clone_size: NA
v_call: TRBV7-9
cdr3_nt: TGTGCCAGCAGCCCCGGGACTAGCGAGCCCCGCTCCTACAATGAGCAGTTCTTC
cdr3_aa: CASSPGTSEPRSYNEQFF

d_call: TRBD2
j_call: TRBJ2-5
clone_size: once
v_call: TRBV30
cdr3_nt: TGTGCCTGGAGTGACCGACTAGCTCAAGAGACCCAGTACTTC
cdr3_aa: CAWSDRLAQETQYF

d_call: NA
j_call: TRBJ1-3
clone_size: NA
v_call: TRBV18
cdr3_nt: TGTGCCAGCTCACCACCGGGGAGTGGCTGGCCTGGAAACACCATATATTTT
cdr3_aa: CASSPPGSGWPGNTIYF

d_call: TRBD2
j_call: TRBJ2-2
clone_size: NA
v_call: TRBV7-9
cdr3_nt: TGTGCCACGAAGCGGGAGGGCCTCACCGGGGAGCTGTTTTTT
cdr3_aa: CATKREGLTGELFF

d_call: TRBD1
j_call: TRBJ1-1
clone_size: NA
v_call: TRBV7-9
cdr3_nt: TGTGCCAGCAGCTTCCCGGGACAGACAATGAACACTGAAGCTTTCTTT
cdr3_aa: CASSFPGQTMNTEAFF

d_call: NA
j_call: TRBJ2-7
clone_size: NA
v_call: TRBV28
cdr3_nt: TGTGCCAGCAGTCCCTCAGACAGGACCTACGAGCAGTACTTC
cdr3_aa: CASSPSDRTYEQYF

d_call: NA
j_call: TRBJ2-5
clone_size: NA
v_call: TRBV5-1
cdr3_nt: TGCGCCAGCAGCGGGGTGCCAGGGAAAATATTTCCACGGGAGACCCAGTACTTC
cdr3_aa: CASSGVPGKIFPRETQYF

d_call: TRBD2
j_call: TRBJ2-5
clone_size: NA
v_call: TRBV28
cdr3_nt: TGTGCCAGCAGTCCCCAGACCGGACTAGCGGGAAAAGAGACCCAGTACTTC
cdr3_aa: CASSPQTGLAGKETQYF

d_call: TRBD2
j_call: TRBJ2-3
clone_size: once
v_call: TRBV6-6
cdr3_nt: TGTGCCAGCAGTTACGGGACTAGCGGTACAGATACGCAGTATTTT
cdr3_aa: CASSYGTSGTDTQYF

d_call: NA
j_call: TRBJ2-5
clone_size: NA
v_call: TRBV6-5
cdr3_nt: TGTGCCAGCAGCTCTACAGGGGGAGGGTGGGAGACCCAGTACTTC
cdr3_aa: CASSSTGGGWETQYF

d_call: TRBD2
j_call: TRBJ2-2
clone_size: NA
v_call: TRBV7-6
cdr3_nt: TGTGCCAGCAGCTTTGATGGGACTAGCCGTGAGCCGTGGACCGGGGAGCTGTTTTTT
cdr3_aa: CASSFDGTSREPWTGELFF

d_call: TRBD2
j_call: TRBJ2-7
clone_size: NA
v_call: TRBV27
cdr3_nt: TGTGCCAGCAGTGATCCACCGTCGGGACTAATATACGAGCAGTACTTC
cdr3_aa: CASSDPPSGLIYEQYF

d_call: NA
j_call: TRBJ2-7
clone_size: NA
v_call: TRBV28
cdr3_nt: TGTGCCAGCAGTTTCGGGCGGGGGCCAGCCTACGAGCAGTACTTC
cdr3_aa: CASSFGRGPAYEQYF

d_call: NA
j_call: TRBJ2-1
clone_size: NA
v_call: TRBV7-2
cdr3_nt: TGTGCCAGCAGCAGCCGGGCCGACAATGAGCAGTTCTTC
cdr3_aa: CASSSRADNEQFF

d_call: TRBD1
j_call: TRBJ1-2
clone_size: NA
v_call: TRBV27
cdr3_nt: TGTGCCAGCAGTTATCAGGGGGCGGAAGGCTACACCTTC
cdr3_aa: CASSYQGAEGYTF

d_call: TRBD2
j_call: TRBJ2-3
clone_size: NA
v_call: TRBV18
cdr3_nt: TGTGCCAGCTCACCACCGATTAGCGGGCCTCAAACAGATACGCAGTATTTT
cdr3_aa: CASSPPISGPQTDTQYF

d_call: NA
j_call: TRBJ2-3
clone_size: NA
v_call: TRBV7-8
cdr3_nt: TGTGCCAGCAGCTTAGACAGGCAGCGCACAGATACGCAGTATTTT
cdr3_aa: CASSLDRQRTDTQYF

d_call: NA
j_call: TRBJ2-7
clone_size: once
v_call: TRBV27
cdr3_nt: TGTGCCAGCAGTTCGGGACAACTCTACGAGCAGTACTTC
cdr3_aa: CASSSGQLYEQYF

d_call: NA
j_call: TRBJ2-1
clone_size: NA
v_call: TRBV27
cdr3_nt: TGTGCCAGCAGTTCCCGGACTTCGATGAATGAGCAGTTCTTC
cdr3_aa: CASSSRTSMNEQFF

d_call: NA
j_call: TRBJ2-3
clone_size: NA
v_call: TRBV7-9
cdr3_nt: TGTGCCAGCAGCTCCTGGACGGACAGCACAGATACGCAGTATTTT
cdr3_aa: CASSSWTDSTDTQYF

d_call: NA
j_call: TRBJ1-5
clone_size: NA
v_call: TRBV27
cdr3_nt: TGTGCCAGCGGGGATAATTTAGCCCAGCATTTT
cdr3_aa: CASGDNLAQHF

d_call: TRBD1
j_call: TRBJ1-2
clone_size: NA
v_call: TRBV28
cdr3_nt: TGTGCCAGCAGTCCTACAGGGGCTCGGAGTGGCTACACCTTC
cdr3_aa: CASSPTGARSGYTF

d_call: NA
j_call: TRBJ2-3
clone_size: NA
v_call: TRBV7-9
cdr3_nt: TGTGCCAGCACCCTCGTGAGGACCGGAGCGGGCTCAGATACGCAGTATTTT
cdr3_aa: CASTLVRTGAGSDTQYF

d_call: NA
j_call: TRBJ2-7
clone_size: NA
v_call: TRBV10-3
cdr3_nt: TGTGCCATCAGTGATCCGGACGGCACCTACGAGCAGTACTTC
cdr3_aa: CAISDPDGTYEQYF

d_call: NA
j_call: TRBJ1-5
clone_size: NA
v_call: TRBV11-2
cdr3_nt: TGTGCCAGCAGCCAAGACAATCAGCCCCAGCATTTT
cdr3_aa: CASSQDNQPQHF

d_call: NA
j_call: TRBJ2-3
clone_size: NA
v_call: TRBV27
cdr3_nt: TGTGCCAGCAGTTTACGGCCCATGGTCTCAGATACGCAGTATTTT
cdr3_aa: CASSLRPMVSDTQYF

d_call: TRBD2
j_call: TRBJ2-2
clone_size: NA
v_call: TRBV27
cdr3_nt: TGTGCCAGCAGTCCACCGGGACTAGCGGAGATTAACACCGGGGAGCTGTTTTTT
cdr3_aa: CASSPPGLAEINTGELFF

d_call: NA
j_call: TRBJ2-1
clone_size: NA
v_call: TRBV4-1
cdr3_nt: TGCGCCAGCAGCCTAGCGGAAAGTAATGAGCAGTTCTTC
cdr3_aa: CASSLAESNEQFF

d_call: NA
j_call: TRBJ2-7
clone_size: NA
v_call: TRBV11-2
cdr3_nt: TGTGCCAGCAGCCCCTCTCCGGTCGAGCAGTACTTC
cdr3_aa: CASSPSPVEQYF

d_call: NA
j_call: TRBJ2-7
clone_size: NA
v_call: TRBV6-1
cdr3_nt: TGTGCCAGCAGCCCTGGACCGAGTTACGAGCAGTACTTC
cdr3_aa: CASSPGPSYEQYF

d_call: NA
j_call: TRBJ1-3
clone_size: NA
v_call: TRBV11-2
cdr3_nt: TGTGCCGTCGCCATCGGAAACACCATATATTTT
cdr3_aa: CAVAIGNTIYF

d_call: NA
j_call: TRBJ2-5
clone_size: NA
v_call: TRBV7-8
cdr3_nt: TGTGCCAGCAGCTTTCCTAGACAGGGAGGGCAAGAGACCCAGTACTTC
cdr3_aa: CASSFPRQGGQETQYF

d_call: NA
j_call: TRBJ1-4
clone_size: NA
v_call: TRBV6-5
cdr3_nt: TGTGCCAGCAGTTACTCGGCAGGGACGGTTGAAAAACTGTTTTTT
cdr3_aa: CASSYSAGTVEKLFF

d_call: NA
j_call: TRBJ2-7
clone_size: NA
v_call: TRBV7-9
cdr3_nt: TGTGCCAGCAGCTCATCTGTGGGTAACTACGAGCAGTACTTC
cdr3_aa: CASSSSVGNYEQYF

d_call: NA
j_call: TRBJ1-2
clone_size: NA
v_call: TRBV27
cdr3_nt: TGTGCCAGCAGTTGGACAGCTTTCTATGGCTACACCTTC
cdr3_aa: CASSWTAFYGYTF

d_call: NA
j_call: TRBJ2-7
clone_size: NA
v_call: TRBV29-1
cdr3_nt: TGCAGCGTTGAGTTGGCAGGGGCTTCCTACGAGCAGTACTTC
cdr3_aa: CSVELAGASYEQYF

d_call: TRBD2
j_call: TRBJ2-1
clone_size: once
v_call: TRBV7-9
cdr3_nt: TGTGCCAGCAACGACTGGGGAGGGAGCAATGAGCAGTTCTTC
cdr3_aa: CASNDWGGSNEQFF

d_call: NA
j_call: TRBJ1-2
clone_size: NA
v_call: TRBV7-9
cdr3_nt: TGTGCCAGCAGCTCGGGACCGCTAAACTATGGCTACACCTTC
cdr3_aa: CASSSGPLNYGYTF

d_call: NA
j_call: TRBJ2-7
clone_size: NA
v_call: TRBV4-1
cdr3_nt: TGCGCCAGCAGCCATCAAGGGGAGATCTACGAGCAGTACTTC
cdr3_aa: CASSHQGEIYEQYF

d_call: NA
j_call: TRBJ2-5
clone_size: NA
v_call: TRBV19
cdr3_nt: TGTGCCAGTCCCCCGGGCCAAGAGACCCAGTACTTC
cdr3_aa: CASPPGQETQYF